This TCR beta chain was identified during a study of cytomegalovirus exposure and HLA in healthy donors. Background on the study: Roughly 85 million unique TCRs from HLA-typed donors were held in an early release of data. Study outcomes and limitations: Researchers reported that three CMV-associated chains were confirmed in vitro as CMV antigen-specific. In a later analysis, specific HLA alleles were associated with 16,000 or so TCR beta sequences at a 0.05 false discovery rate. Accurate predictions that matched the HLA-A and HLA-B alleles of most subjects were reportedly made from TCR beta sequences.

PCR amplification relied on 60 Vbeta primers (plus 13 Jbeta primers). Repertoires were generated with immunoSEQ multiplex PCR, while TCRdb's copy carries only in-frame clones and drops some. The sample lists over 75,000 clones, about 80% occurring once. Trimming took off 2 bases at V and 0 bases at J, with 12 bases between the two ends. The germline gives CDR1 SGHRS, CDR2 YFSETQ. The CDR3 sequence is 16 residues long. Worth noting for this clone: Its antigen is as yet unknown.

This rearrangement joins TRBV5-1 to TRBJ1-3; the D gene is possibly TRBD1 (6 bases). Sequencing was done on a sample of PBMCs. The receptor's source is a man aged 35-49 years in good health and CMV-seropositive. The CDR3 sequence: CASSLINRDSGNTIYF. The CDR3 region has the DNA TGCGCCAGCAGCTTAATAAACAGGGACTCTGGAAACACCATATATTTT.